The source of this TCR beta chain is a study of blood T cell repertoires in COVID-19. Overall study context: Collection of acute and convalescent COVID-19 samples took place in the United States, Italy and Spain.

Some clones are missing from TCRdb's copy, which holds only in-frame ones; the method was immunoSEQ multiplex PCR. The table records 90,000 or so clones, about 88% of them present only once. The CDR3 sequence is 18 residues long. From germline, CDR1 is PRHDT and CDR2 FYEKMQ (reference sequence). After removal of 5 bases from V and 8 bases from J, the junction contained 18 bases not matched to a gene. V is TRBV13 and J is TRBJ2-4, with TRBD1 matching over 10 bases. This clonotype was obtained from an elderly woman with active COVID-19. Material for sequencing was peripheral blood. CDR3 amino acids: CASSRGLSAGQGVDIQYF. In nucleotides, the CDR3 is TGTGCCAGCAGCCGGGGGTTAAGCGCCGGACAGGGGGTTGACATTCAGTACTTC.